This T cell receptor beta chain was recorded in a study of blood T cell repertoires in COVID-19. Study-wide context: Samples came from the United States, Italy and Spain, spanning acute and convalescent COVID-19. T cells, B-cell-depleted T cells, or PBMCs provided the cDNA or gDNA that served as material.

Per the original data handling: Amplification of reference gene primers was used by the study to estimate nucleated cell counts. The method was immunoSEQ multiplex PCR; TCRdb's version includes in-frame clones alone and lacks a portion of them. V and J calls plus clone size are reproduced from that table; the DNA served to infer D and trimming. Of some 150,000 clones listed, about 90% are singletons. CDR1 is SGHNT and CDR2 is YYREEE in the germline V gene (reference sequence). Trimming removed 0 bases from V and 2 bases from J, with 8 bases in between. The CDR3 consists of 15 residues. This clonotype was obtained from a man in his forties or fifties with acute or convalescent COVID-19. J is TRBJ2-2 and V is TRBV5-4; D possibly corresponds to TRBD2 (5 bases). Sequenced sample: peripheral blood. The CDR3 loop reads CASSLAPSNTGELFF. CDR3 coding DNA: TGTGCCAGCAGCTTGGCGCCTAGCAACACCGGGGAGCTGTTTTTT.